The subject of this entry is one T cell receptor (beta chain). The antigen remains unidentified. The CDR3 spans 18 residues. The V and J ends lost 3 bases and 0 bases, in that order; junction bases with no gene match: 11. The V gene's germline CDR1 is SGDLS and CDR2 YYNGEE. Ipilimumab CTLA-4 blockade and focal radiation were given to patients with chemo-refractory metastatic non-small-cell lung cancer. The sample belongs to a study of radiotherapy plus CTLA-4 blockade in lung cancer. In the study overall: Objective responses were recorded in 15% to 20% of patients, with disease control recorded in 30% to 35%.

The study, taken as a whole, reports: In blood, early T cell clone dynamics reportedly predicted response best, together with interferon-beta. Radiotherapy was combined with ipilimumab, and tumor-derived TCR clones then expanded in blood.

Sequencing used immunoSEQ multiplex PCR; TCRdb keeps in-frame clones, though not all of them. The sample has about 62,000 clones; approximately 76% are singletons. This chain links TRBV9 with TRBJ1-4; 7 bases are a match to TRBD1. The sequence was obtained from a human donor with non-small cell lung cancer who had a complete response to radiotherapy plus ipilimumab. Sequences were derived from peripheral blood, sampled from a patient treated with radiotherapy plus ipilimumab. The CDR3 DNA reads as TGTGCCAGCAGCGGCCGTGACAGGGATCGCTCAACTAATGAAAAACTGTTTTTT. This gives the protein CASSGRDRDRSTNEKLFF.